The rows below give T cell receptor beta chains drawn from one sample of a study of T cell repertoires in cytomegalovirus infection. TCRdb processed the reads anew with MiXCR; each CDR3 protein has one entry. The table includes 400,000 to 550,000 distinct CDR3 sequences, around 11% detected once. The sample consisted of PBMCs. The receptors here all came from a human donor in good health (CMV status not recorded). Some clones in this sample may be carry-over from other donors' samples. The CDR3 runs from the conserved cysteine through the conserved F or W. A D gene is named only where the DNA matches it firmly. The size of a clone is reported for some rows only, either as once, few or many, or as a class for expanded clones.

V gene	J gene	D gene	clone size	CDR3 DNA	CDR3 protein
TRBV2	TRBJ2-7	NA	many	TGTGCCAGCAGTGAGGCACAGTTCGGATTAGAGCACTTC	CASSEAQFGLEHF
TRBV20-1	TRBJ2-1	NA	many	TGCAGTGCTAGAGATCATGGGGGGCGATTAAATGAGCAGTTCTTC	CSARDHGGRLNEQFF
TRBV7-9	TRBJ2-1	TRBD2	many	TGTGCCAGCAGCTTAGCGACGGGGAGCGGGGGGTTTTACAATGAGCAGTTCTTC	CASSLATGSGGFYNEQFF
TRBV6-1	TRBJ1-6	TRBD1	many	TGTGCCAGCAGCGGGACAGGGGACAACTATTCACCCCTCCACTTT	CASSGTGDNYSPLHF
TRBV4-1	TRBJ2-7	TRBD2	few	TGCGCCAGCAGCCAAGTAGCGGGGGACTCTTACTCCTACGAGCAGTACTTC	CASSQVAGDSYSYEQYF
TRBV7-2	TRBJ2-5	NA	many	TGTGCCAGTTTACGAGGGCTAGCGCGCCTGGAGACCCAGTACTTC	CASLRGLARLETQYF
TRBV6-6	TRBJ2-4	NA	NA	TGTGCCAGCAGTTACTTAACTAGTGCGCCAAACATTCAGTACTTC	CASSYLTSAPNIQYF
TRBV20-1	TRBJ1-1	NA	many	TGCAGTGCTAGTGATGGGGGAGTCACTGAAGCTTTCTTT	CSASDGGVTEAFF
TRBV6-2/TRBV6-3	TRBJ2-7	NA	many	TGTGCCAGCAGCCCCGGTTCGGGGGCGACTTACGAGCAGTACTTC	CASSPGSGATYEQYF
TRBV20-1	TRBJ1-5	TRBD1	many	TGCAGTGCTAGAGGTATGGGACAGCTCAATCAGCCCCAGCATTTT	CSARGMGQLNQPQHF
TRBV19	TRBJ2-1	TRBD2	once	TGTGCCAGTAGTTACCTTAGCGGGGGTCTCTACAATGAGCAGTTCTTC	CASSYLSGGLYNEQFF
TRBV12-3/TRBV12-4	TRBJ1-4	TRBD1	many	TGTGCCAGCAGTGGCCGGGACAGGGGGGAAAAACTGTTTTTT	CASSGRDRGEKLFF
TRBV20-1	TRBJ2-5	TRBD2	many	TGCAGTGCTAGAGATTTCGGAACTAGCGGGAGTGAGACCCAGTACTTC	CSARDFGTSGSETQYF
TRBV7-2	TRBJ2-1	TRBD2	many	TGTGCCAGCAGCTCGCAGTCCCTCCCGGGACTAGCGAAGTTCTTC	CASSSQSLPGLAKFF
TRBV20-1	TRBJ1-4	TRBD1	few	TGCAGTGCTAGAGATCCGACAGGGCTGAATGAAAAACTGTTTTTT	CSARDPTGLNEKLFF
TRBV3-1	TRBJ1-2	TRBD1	NA	TGTGCCAGCAGCCAAGAAGGGGGCCGGGGCTATGGCTACACCTTC	CASSQEGGRGYGYTF